The 20 T cell receptor beta chains in this list originate from one sample, sequenced in a study of blood T cell repertoires in COVID-19. Some clones are missing from TCRdb's copy, which holds only in-frame ones; the method was immunoSEQ multiplex PCR. The table records 68,000 or so clones, roughly 84% of them present only once. The sequenced sample was peripheral blood. All receptors come from a man in his sixties or seventies with active or convalescent COVID-19.

The chain is built from TRBV28 and TRBJ1-4, with a weak D call TRBD1 (5 bases). V lost 11 bases and J 8 bases, leaving 12 bases between the germline ends. Germline V gene sequence: CDR1 MDHEN, CDR2 SYDVKM. The CDR3 extends over 11 amino acids. CDR3 loop: CASQGQEKLFF. In DNA, the CDR3 is TGTGCCTCTCAGGGTCAAGAAAAACTGTTTTTT.

This clone was observed once. The chain couples TRBV11-2 to TRBJ2-1, with 14 bases that match TRBD2. The CDR3 length is 17 residues. Germline V gene data show CDR1 as SGHAT and CDR2 as FQNNGV. Unmatched junction bases numbered 11, after V lost 5 bases and J lost 8 bases. CDR3 residues: CASSRGLAGASHHEQFF. CDR3 sequence (DNA): TGTGCCAGCAGCCGGGGACTAGCGGGAGCCAGTCATCATGAGCAGTTCTTC.

The genes are TRBV30 and TRBJ2-5, with D possibly being TRBD1 (5 bases). CDR3 size: 14 residues. The V gene's germline CDR1 is GTSNPN and CDR2 SVGIG (reference sequence). V gave up 3 bases and J gave up 4 bases, with 15 bases separating them. In nucleotides, the CDR3 is TGTGCCTGGAGGAGTTCAGGGAACCTAGAGACCCAGTACTTC. It specifies CAWRSSGNLETQYF.

This chain joins TRBV6-6 and TRBJ2-7, with D hard to call. The ends were cut back, 6 bases at V and 3 bases at J, with 6 bases in the middle. This CDR3 contains 11 residues. Looked up from germline, CDR1 is MNHNY and CDR2 is SVGAGI (reference sequence). The CDR3, as DNA: TGTGCCAGCAGCCTAAACTACGAGCAGTACTTC. Its protein is CASSLNYEQYF.

The genes are TRBV5-6 and TRBJ1-6; 9 bases agree with TRBD1. V shed 4 bases and J 8 bases; nucleotides not matched to a gene: 4. Germline lookup yields CDR1 SGHDT and CDR2 YYEEEE. The CDR3 sequence is 14 residues long. In DNA, the CDR3 is TGTGCCAGCAGCCAGGACAGGGGTCATTCACCCCTCCACTTT. Its translation: CASSQDRGHSPLHF.

The chain joins TRBV19 to TRBJ1-2; D is unclear. The CDR3 length is 14 residues. V was trimmed by 3 bases and J by 5 bases, leaving 13 bases between them. CDR1 and CDR2 (germline): LNHDA, SQIVND (reference sequence). The CDR3 DNA follows: TGTGCCAGTAGTATGGGCCGGGGAAGATATGGCTACACCTTC. This translates into CASSMGRGRYGYTF.

The chain combines TRBV5-6 with TRBJ1-5, with a tentative D call TRBD1 (6 bases). The CDR3 has 15 amino acids. Trimming stripped 6 bases from V and 5 bases from J, with 18 bases between. Per the germline V gene, CDR1 is SGHDT and CDR2 is YYEEEE. CDR3 loop: CASTEGGSIDQPQHF. The CDR3 DNA reads as TGTGCCAGCACCGAGGGGGGGAGCATAGATCAGCCCCAGCATTTT.

This sequence joins TRBV5-4 and TRBJ1-1, with no clear D. The CDR3 has 14 amino acids. Germline CDR1 reads SGHNT; CDR2 reads YYREEE (reference sequence). Between the trimmed V and J ends, which lost 0 bases and 0 bases, there was a span of 6 bases. The CDR3 DNA reads as TGTGCCAGCAGCTTGGATCCGTTGAACACTGAAGCTTTCTTT. Translation: CASSLDPLNTEAFF.

The J gene is TRBJ2-1, the V gene TRBV7-2; D may be TRBD2 (6 bases). CDR1 SGHTA and CDR2 FQGNSA come from the germline V gene. V gave up 0 bases and J gave up 5 bases, with 11 bases separating them. CDR3 length: 15 amino acids. CDR3 in DNA: TGTGCCAGCAGCTTAGCGCAAGGAGGGCACAATGAGCAGTTCTTC. Residues: CASSLAQGGHNEQFF.

This clone was observed a single time. The chain links TRBV9 to TRBJ1-2; perhaps TRBD1 as D (6 bases). Germline CDR1 reads SGDLS; CDR2 reads YYNGEE. Between the trimmed V and J ends, which lost 0 bases and 5 bases, there was a span of 11 bases. The CDR3 is 14 amino acids. The CDR3 here is CASSVERGAYGYTF. CDR3 nucleotide sequence: TGTGCCAGCAGCGTAGAGCGGGGGGCTTATGGCTACACCTTC.

The chain couples TRBV9 to TRBJ1-2, with TRBD1 as a possible D gene (5 bases). V lost 3 bases to trimming and J lost 7 bases, with 13 bases between them. Per germline, CDR1 SGDLS and CDR2 YYNGEE. The CDR3 length is 13 residues. The CDR3 region has the DNA TGTGCCAGCAGCGGGCTCAGGGAGGCTGGCTACACCTTC. It is translated as CASSGLREAGYTF.

This chain links TRBV10-3 with TRBJ1-4, with 8 bases matching TRBD1. The trim removed 8 bases at V and 4 bases at J, leaving 6 bases unmatched. Germline V gives CDR1 ENHRY, CDR2 SYGVKD. This CDR3 comprises 14 residues. The CDR3 region has the DNA TGTGCCATCCATGGCGGACAGGGTAATGAAAAACTGTTTTTT. This translates into CAIHGGQGNEKLFF.

CDR3: CASSITGGGNTEAFF. CDR3 sequence (DNA): TGTGCCAGTAGTATAACAGGGGGGGGAAACACTGAAGCTTTCTTT. The J gene is TRBJ1-1, the V gene TRBV19; 8 nucleotides match TRBD1. Germline trimming cut 2 bases from V and 2 bases from J; bases unmatched to any gene: 4. From germline, CDR1 is LNHDA and CDR2 SQIVND (reference sequence). The CDR3 has 15 residues.

A note on this clone: A read error may produce the germline difference seen at one junction end. This sequence joins TRBV19 and TRBJ1-2, with D hard to call. Germline V gives CDR1 LNHDA, CDR2 SQIVND (reference sequence). The length of the CDR3 is 11 residues. The CDR3 nucleotides are TGTGCCAGTAGTGTAGAGGGCGGCTACACCTTC. This gives the protein CASSVEGGYTF.

This sequence joins TRBV27 and TRBJ1-2; D ambiguous. Germline lookup yields CDR1 MNHEY and CDR2 SMNVEV (reference sequence). The V and J ends lost 7 bases and 3 bases respectively, with 12 bases between them. CDR3 length: 13 amino acids. The CDR3 region has the DNA TGTGCCAGCATGGGCGCCCTGGACTATGGCTACACCTTC. Its translation is CASMGALDYGYTF.

This sequence joins TRBV18 and TRBJ2-4; 7 nucleotides line up with TRBD1. Germline CDR1 is KGHSH and CDR2 is LQKENI. This CDR3 is built from 15 residues. V dropped 1 base and J dropped 12; count of bases not matched to a gene: 12. The CDR3: CASSPLGGANPSQYF. CDR3 coding DNA: TGTGCCAGCTCACCACTAGGGGGCGCAAACCCATCTCAGTACTTC.

The rearrangement uses TRBV19 and TRBJ2-7, with 8 positions matching TRBD1. V shed 4 bases, J shed 2 bases, and the junction held 7 bases outside the gene matches. Germline assignment: CDR1 LNHDA and CDR2 SQIVND (reference sequence). The CDR3 runs to 15 residues. The CDR3 coding sequence is TGTGCCAGTAGTACACACGGACAGGGAACCTACGAGCAGTACTTC. It codes for CASSTHGQGTYEQYF.

The table lists this clone with a count of one. The V call is TRBV11-2, the J call TRBJ2-1; 7 bases agree with TRBD1. CDR1 is SGHAT and CDR2 is FQNNGV in the germline V gene. V shed 0 bases, J shed 7 bases, and the junction held 6 bases outside the gene matches. The CDR3 extends over 15 amino acids. The CDR3 DNA reads as TGTGCCAGCAGCTTAGATAGAGCAGGGGGAAATGAGCAGTTCTTC. This sequence encodes CASSLDRAGGNEQFF.

This clone came up a few times. The chain combines TRBV6-2 or TRBV6-3 with TRBJ1-1; D remains ambiguous. Per the germline V gene, CDR1 is MNHEY and CDR2 is SVGEGT. V was cut by 2 bases and J by 4 bases, with 14 bases left in between. The CDR3 spans 15 residues. This CDR3 is CASSYPASGSTEAFF. The CDR3 DNA reads TGTGCCAGCAGTTACCCGGCCTCAGGAAGCACTGAAGCTTTCTTT.

V and J are TRBV14 and TRBJ2-1, with 16 bases fitting TRBD2. The V gene's germline CDR1 is SGHDN and CDR2 FVKESK. Trimming cost V 3 bases and J 4 bases; bases outside gene matches: 6. The CDR3 totals 18 residues. The CDR3 loop reads CASSQTGLAGGSYNEQFF. In DNA, the CDR3 is TGTGCCAGCAGCCAGACGGGACTAGCGGGGGGGTCTTACAATGAGCAGTTCTTC. The variable domain in full, with the rest retrieved from reference TRBV14 and TRBJ2-1, is EAGVTQFPSHSVIEKGQTVTLRCDPISGHDNLYWYRRVMGKEIKFLLHFVKESKQDESGMPNNRFLAERTGGTYSTLKVQPAELEDSGVYFCASSQTGLAGGSYNEQFFGPGTRLTVL.